Presented here are 22 T cell receptor beta chains from one specimen sequenced in a study of cytomegalovirus exposure and HLA in healthy donors. The primer mix had 60 Vbeta and 13 Jbeta primers. Here immunoSEQ multiplex PCR was the method, and the copy in TCRdb shows in-frame clones only, minus some. The sample has about 150,000 clones; around four fifths are singletons. Specimen: PBMCs. These receptors all stem from a male donor in good health and CMV-seronegative.

The genes are TRBV10-3 and TRBJ1-1; 8 nucleotides agree with TRBD1. With V trimmed by 6 bases and J by 4 bases, 1 base remained unmatched. The CDR3 length is 12 residues. Germline V gives CDR1 ENHRY, CDR2 SYGVKD. The CDR3 region has the DNA TGTGCCATCAGCACAGGGGGCACTGAAGCTTTCTTT. It codes for CAISTGGTEAFF.

This rearrangement joins TRBV10-3 to TRBJ2-7; 11 bases are a match to TRBD1. Trimming removed 6 bases from V and 7 bases from J; junction bases left unmatched: 8. CDR1 is ENHRY, CDR2 SYGVKD, per germline. This CDR3 is built from 14 residues. CDR3 amino acids: CAIRRGQGVGEQYF. CDR3 DNA: TGTGCCATCAGGCGGGGACAGGGGGTTGGGGAGCAGTACTTC.

The rearrangement joins TRBV5-1 to TRBJ1-2; 7 nucleotides line up with TRBD1. Germline CDR1 is SGHRS and CDR2 is YFSETQ. The CDR3 runs 15 residues. Trimming at V came to 5 bases and at J to 4 bases, leaving 11 bases not matched to a gene. The CDR3 spells CASRSQFGTVYGYTF. In nucleotides, the CDR3 is TGCGCCAGCAGGAGCCAATTCGGGACAGTCTATGGCTACACCTTC.

This chain connects TRBV12-5 to TRBJ2-6, with D possibly matching TRBD1 (6 bases). Trimming cost V 0 bases and J 3 bases, with 12 bases left between them. Looked up from germline, CDR1 is LGHNT and CDR2 is FRNRAP. This CDR3 contains 17 residues. The CDR3 DNA reads as TGTGCTAGTGGTTTGGTAATTTGGGGGCGTGGGGCCAACGTCCTGACTTTC. Its protein is CASGLVIWGRGANVLTF.

V gene TRBV5-6 combines with J gene TRBJ2-7; 11 positions match TRBD2. The CDR3 has 16 residues. Germline lookup yields CDR1 SGHDT and CDR2 YYEEEE. With 1 base clipped from V and 0 bases from J, the junction kept 3 bases outside the gene matches. CDR3 region: CASSLRLAGLSYEQYF. The CDR3 DNA reads as TGTGCCAGCAGCTTGCGACTAGCGGGGCTCTCCTACGAGCAGTACTTC.

V gene TRBV19 combines with J gene TRBJ1-5; D not certain. The CDR3 sequence is 15 residues long. The germline CDR1 and CDR2 sequences are LNHDA and SQIVND (reference sequence). V shed 1 base and J shed 3 bases, with 10 bases lying between them. CDR3 sequence (DNA): TGTGCCAGTAGTATAGTCAAGGGAGACAATCAGCCCCAGCATTTT. This gives the protein CASSIVKGDNQPQHF.

This clone was picked up one time. This chain links TRBV4-3 with TRBJ1-1, with D maybe TRBD1 (6 bases). Germline V lookup: CDR1 LGHNA, CDR2 YSLEER. The CDR3 consists of 16 residues. Trimming cost V 1 base and J 1 base, with 13 bases left between them. CDR3 coding DNA: TGCGCCAGCAGCCAAGTCCACAGGGTCCCGAACACTGAAGCTTTCTTT. Residues: CASSQVHRVPNTEAFF.

The rearrangement links TRBV7-2 to TRBJ1-2; D is undetermined. V was pared by 1 base and J by 2 bases, with 5 bases between. Germline values: CDR1 SGHTA, CDR2 FQGNSA. There are 13 residues in the CDR3. CDR3 residues: CASSLEQNYGYTF. CDR3 DNA sequence: TGTGCCAGCAGCTTAGAACAGAACTATGGCTACACCTTC. The full variable domain, in which reference TRBV7-2 and TRBJ1-2 provide the parts outside the CDR3, is GAGVSQSPSNKVTEKGKDVELRCDPISGHTALYWYRQSLGQGLEFLIYFQGNSAPDKSGLPSDRFSAERTGGSVSTLTIQRTQQEDSAVYLCASSLEQNYGYTFGSGTRLTVV.

The genes are TRBV7-2 and TRBJ2-3, with TRBD2 matching 9 bases. Germline V gene data show CDR1 as SGHTA and CDR2 as FQGNSA. J gave up 5 bases and V 0 bases, and 9 bases lay outside the gene matches. The CDR3 length is 17 residues. CDR3 in amino acids: CASSLARLAGTIDTQYF. For the CDR3, the DNA is TGTGCCAGCAGCTTAGCGCGTCTAGCGGGAACGATAGATACGCAGTATTTT.

The CDR3 sequence: CASRDTGAEAFF. The CDR3 DNA reads as TGTGCCAGCAGAGATACAGGGGCCGAAGCTTTCTTT. The chain has TRBV18 and TRBJ1-1; TRBD1 agrees at 7 bases. This CDR3 has 12 residues. V shed 8 bases, J shed 8 bases, and the junction held 8 bases outside the gene matches. Per the germline V gene, CDR1 is KGHSH and CDR2 is LQKENI.

The chain carries TRBV27 and TRBJ1-3, with D perhaps matching TRBD1 (6 bases). The CDR3 extends over 16 amino acids. Trimming removed 5 bases from V and 3 bases from J, with 17 bases in between. Germline CDR1 MNHEY, CDR2 SMNVEV (reference sequence). CDR3: CASSPWRGAIGNTIYF. CDR3 coding DNA: TGTGCCAGCAGTCCATGGCGGGGGGCGATTGGAAACACCATATATTTT.

The chain recombines TRBV5-4 with TRBJ2-7; D unresolved. Trimming took 4 bases from V and 0 from J, leaving 17 bases between them. CDR1 is SGHNT and CDR2 is YYREEE in the germline V gene (reference sequence). The CDR3 length is 16 residues. CDR3 sequence: CASSPKPTDTSYEQYF. Here the CDR3 DNA reads TGTGCCAGCAGCCCCAAGCCCACAGACACCTCCTACGAGCAGTACTTC.

This sequence joins TRBV7-9 and TRBJ1-2, with 7 bases fitting TRBD1. V lost 5 bases to trimming and J lost 6 bases; unmatched junction nucleotides: 21. CDR3 length equals 18 residues. Germline CDR1 reads SEHNR; CDR2 reads FQNEAQ (reference sequence). CDR3 coding DNA: TGTGCCAGCAGCGCTAGGATAGGAGGGGGCGCGGTCATGAATGGCTACACCTTC. This translates into CASSARIGGGAVMNGYTF.

Concerning this clone itself: A junction end diverges from the germline sequence, so it may reflect a read error. This sequence joins TRBV7-7 and TRBJ2-2; 9 positions match TRBD1. In germline, CDR1 is SSHAT, CDR2 FNYEAQ (reference sequence). The CDR3 is 15 residues long. The chain's CDR3 is CASSLTGGDTGELFF. The DNA for the CDR3 is TGTGCTAGCAGCCTAACAGGGGGCGACACCGGGGAGCTGTTTTTT.

J is TRBJ2-3 and V is TRBV19; D may be TRBD1 (6 bases). Germline-derived CDR1 and CDR2 are LNHDA and SQIVND (reference sequence). V gave up 4 bases and J gave up 2 bases, with 10 bases separating them. The CDR3 loop spans 14 amino acids. CDR3 amino acids: CASSRDINTDTQYF. The CDR3 DNA reads TGTGCCAGTAGTAGGGACATAAACACAGATACGCAGTATTTT.

This clone was picked up a small number of times. V and J are TRBV7-3 and TRBJ2-3, with TRBD2 as a possible D gene (5 bases). Germline assignment: CDR1 SGHTA and CDR2 FQGTGA. The length of the CDR3 is 15 residues. Deletions cut 0 bases from V and 4 bases from J, with 11 bases between. The CDR3 protein is CASSLTAGVPDTQYF. DNA of the CDR3: TGTGCCAGCAGCTTAACAGCCGGGGTTCCAGATACGCAGTATTTT.

The chain carries TRBV2 and TRBJ1-5, with 9 positions matching TRBD1. J was trimmed by 1 base and V by 11 bases; bases with no gene match: 3. CDR1 is SNHLY, CDR2 FYNNEI, per germline. The CDR3 has 13 residues. The chain's CDR3 is CALGQGSNQPQHF. The CDR3 DNA is TGTGCCTTAGGACAGGGGAGCAATCAGCCCCAGCATTTT.

This chain joins TRBV11-2 and TRBJ2-5; a weak D match, TRBD2 (5 bases). The CDR3 is made up of 16 amino acids. The germline V gene has CDR1 SGHAT and CDR2 FQNNGV. Trimming removed 0 bases from V and 7 bases from J, with 18 bases in between. The CDR3: CASSLDRIASPGTQYF. For the CDR3, the DNA is TGTGCCAGCAGCTTAGATCGGATCGCTAGCCCAGGGACCCAGTACTTC.

CDR3 sequence (DNA): TGTGCCAGCAGCCAAGATTATACAAATCAGCCCCAGCATTTT. This gives the protein CASSQDYTNQPQHF. The chain is built from TRBV4-2 and TRBJ1-5; no clear D. Germline V gene data show CDR1 as LGHNA and CDR2 as YNFKEQ. This CDR3 region has 14 residues. The V and J ends lost 0 bases and 4 bases respectively, with 7 bases between them.

This clone was picked up a small number of times. The V call is TRBV4-1, the J call TRBJ2-7; 7 nucleotides match TRBD1. J was trimmed by 4 bases and V by 3 bases; bases with no gene match: 9. CDR3 size: 15 residues. CDR1 is MGHRA and CDR2 is YSYEKL in the germline V gene. The CDR3: CASSHPGQHLYEQYF. DNA for the CDR3: TGCGCCAGCAGCCACCCGGGACAGCATCTTTACGAGCAGTACTTC.

The chain employs TRBV6-5 and TRBJ2-1, with 8 bases fitting TRBD1. The CDR3 extends over 13 amino acids. The V and J ends lost 6 bases and 7 bases, in that order; junction bases with no gene match: 5. The germline V gene encodes CDR1 MNHEY and CDR2 SVGAGI. The CDR3 DNA sequence: TGTGCCAGCAGACGGGACAGGAGAAATGAGCAGTTCTTC. This translates into CASRRDRRNEQFF.

This clone was counted between two and nine times. V gene TRBV6-5 combines with J gene TRBJ2-5; the D gene is possibly TRBD1 (5 bases). There are 14 residues in the CDR3. V was pared by 7 bases and J by 4 bases, with 16 bases between. Germline assignment: CDR1 MNHEY and CDR2 SVGAGI. Here the CDR3 reads CASTPTGPLETQYF. The CDR3 DNA sequence: TGTGCCAGCACCCCTACAGGTCCCCTAGAGACCCAGTACTTC.